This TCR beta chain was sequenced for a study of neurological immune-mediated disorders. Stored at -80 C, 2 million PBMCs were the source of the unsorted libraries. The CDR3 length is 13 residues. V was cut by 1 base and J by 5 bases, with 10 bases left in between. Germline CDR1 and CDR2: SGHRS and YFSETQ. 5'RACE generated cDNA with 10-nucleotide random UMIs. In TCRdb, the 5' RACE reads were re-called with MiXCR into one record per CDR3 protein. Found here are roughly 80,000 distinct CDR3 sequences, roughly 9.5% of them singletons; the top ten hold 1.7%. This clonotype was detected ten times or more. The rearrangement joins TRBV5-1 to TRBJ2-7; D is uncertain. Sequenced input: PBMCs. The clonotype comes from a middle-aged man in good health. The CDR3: CASSLSPRDEQYF. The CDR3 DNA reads TGCGCCAGCAGCTTGAGTCCTCGAGACGAGCAGTACTTC.